This T cell receptor beta chain emerged from a study of cytomegalovirus exposure and HLA in healthy donors. 60 Vbeta and 13 Jbeta primers were used in PCR. Produced via immunoSEQ multiplex PCR; TCRdb's table is partial and in-frame only. The table lists 200,000 to 300,000 clones, approximately 84% of them singletons. Trimming cost V 2 bases and J 4 bases; bases outside gene matches: 2. The CDR3 has 14 amino acids. CDR1 and CDR2 (germline): SEHNR, FQNEAQ (reference sequence). This receptor was taken from a woman in her 40s in good health and CMV-seropositive. This chain connects TRBV7-9 to TRBJ1-5, with 7 positions matching TRBD1. The sample taken for sequencing was PBMCs. The CDR3 DNA sequence: TGTGCCAGCAGCTTAACGACAGGGAATCAGCCCCAGCATTTT. This codes for CASSLTTGNQPQHF.